The clone carrying this T cell receptor beta chain is medium-sized (0.01 to 0.1%). The antigen remains unidentified. The data belong to a study of T cell clones after liver transplantation. Study as a whole: Liver transplant recipients had immunosuppression withdrawal attempted within 2 years. Study-level results: The donor-reactive repertoire was only partly measurable in a couple of subjects, lacking donor cells.

This CDR3 spans 13 amino acids. Between the trimmed V and J ends, which lost 1 base and 9 bases, there was a span of 13 bases. Per the germline V gene, CDR1 is SEHNR and CDR2 is FQNEAQ (reference sequence). TCRbeta sequences of proliferating CFSE-low MLR cells were labeled alloreactive. Stimulators were graft donor PBMCs, splenocytes, lymph-node cells, or third-party PBMCs for pre-transplant recipient cells. Produced via immunoSEQ multiplex PCR; TCRdb's table is partial and in-frame only. The sample lists over 5,000 clones; 30% to 40% were seen once. The rearrangement links TRBV7-9 to TRBJ2-7; no clear D gene. The source is a human patient who received a liver transplant. The T cells may come from the graft donor. Sequencing was performed on CD4+ T cells from cultured PBMCs. The CDR3 bases are TGTGCCAGCAGCTTAGATTACATTACGAGGCAGTACTTC. As protein: CASSLDYITRQYF.